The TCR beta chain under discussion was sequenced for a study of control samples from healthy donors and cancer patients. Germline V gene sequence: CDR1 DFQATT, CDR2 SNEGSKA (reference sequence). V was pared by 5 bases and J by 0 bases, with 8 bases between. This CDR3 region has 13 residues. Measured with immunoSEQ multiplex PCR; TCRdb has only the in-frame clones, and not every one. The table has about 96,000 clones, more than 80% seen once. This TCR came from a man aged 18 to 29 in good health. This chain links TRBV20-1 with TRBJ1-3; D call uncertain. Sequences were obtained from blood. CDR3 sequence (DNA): TGCAGTGCTCGTGTTTTCTCTGGAAACACCATATATTTT. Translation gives CSARVFSGNTIYF.